This T cell receptor (beta chain) was sequenced during a study of PD-L1 blockade in urothelial cancer. The overall study: At 6 weeks and at 3 weeks (second dose) after treatment start, blood was analyzed. T cells were recovered from blood samples at a median of approximately 150,000.

PCRs each included synthetic TCR analog templates spiked in. TCRdb's table, derived via immunoSEQ multiplex PCR, lists solely in-frame clones and lacks some. Here the sample spans about 43,000 clones, 83% being singletons. Germline V gene data show CDR1 as SGHKS and CDR2 as YYEKEE (reference sequence). This CDR3 has 13 amino acids. V lost 4 bases and J 2 bases, leaving 9 bases between the germline ends. Stated time point: peripheral blood 6 weeks after treatment start. Between 1 and 8 samples, pretreatment and on-treatment, were given by each patient. The clonotype originates from a man aged 55 to 69 with urothelial cancer. The V gene is TRBV5-5, the J gene TRBJ1-1, with D possibly matching TRBD1 (6 bases). This sample comprised PBMCs, obtained around atezolizumab (anti-PD-L1) treatment. CDR3 bases: TGTGCCAGCAGCCAGGACAGCAACACTGAAGCTTTCTTT. It yields the protein CASSQDSNTEAFF.